This TCR beta chain is drawn from a study of T cells after yellow fever vaccination. Whole-study context: SMART-Seq v4 Ultra Low Input prepared the low-cell-number fractions. Study findings and constraints: Post-booster repertoires again held most primary-vaccination clones (about 96% CD4, roughly 88% CD8).

TCRdb used MiXCR to reprocess the 5' RACE reads, holding one entry per CDR3 protein. The sample contains roughly 340,000 distinct CDR3 sequences, more than 8.5% of which appear only once. Notes on this clonotype: Its antigen is undetermined.

Specimen: PBMCs, collected on the day of the first yellow fever vaccination. The sequence derives from a man younger than 35 who received the YFV17D yellow fever vaccine.

Written as DNA, the CDR3 is TGTGCCATCAGTGAACGGGGGGAAAATCAGCCCCAGCATTTT. This sequence encodes CAISERGENQPQHF. The chain has TRBV10-3 and TRBJ1-5; weak D call: TRBD1 (5 bases). Trimming removed 3 bases at V and 4 bases at J, with 10 bases between. This CDR3 has 14 residues. CDR1 and CDR2 from the germline V gene are ENHRY and SYGVKD.